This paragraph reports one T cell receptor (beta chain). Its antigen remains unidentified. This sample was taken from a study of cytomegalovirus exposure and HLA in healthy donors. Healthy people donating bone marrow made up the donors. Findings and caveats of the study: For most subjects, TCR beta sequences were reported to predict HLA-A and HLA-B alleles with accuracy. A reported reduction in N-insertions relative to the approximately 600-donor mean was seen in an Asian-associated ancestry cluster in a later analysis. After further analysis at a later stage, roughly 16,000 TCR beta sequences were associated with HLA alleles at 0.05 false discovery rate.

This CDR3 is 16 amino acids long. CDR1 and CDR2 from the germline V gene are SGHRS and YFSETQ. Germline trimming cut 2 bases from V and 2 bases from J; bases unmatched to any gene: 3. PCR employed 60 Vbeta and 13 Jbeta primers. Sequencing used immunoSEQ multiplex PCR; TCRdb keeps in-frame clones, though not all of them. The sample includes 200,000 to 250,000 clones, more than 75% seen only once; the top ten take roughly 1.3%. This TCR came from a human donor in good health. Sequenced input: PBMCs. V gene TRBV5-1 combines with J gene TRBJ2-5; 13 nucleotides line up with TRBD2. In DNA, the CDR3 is TGCGCCAGCAGCTTCTCGGGACTAGCGGGGCAAGAGACCCAGTACTTC. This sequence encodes CASSFSGLAGQETQYF.